One sample yielded the 25 T cell receptor beta chains listed below, sequenced in a study of T cell responses to AZD1222 COVID-19 vaccine (dated by TCRdb to the early 2020s). The time point label for this specimen denotes: baseline before first vaccination. The protocol used for the library was the immunoSEQ multiplex PCR assay. As stored in TCRdb, this immuneACCESS dataset retains in-frame rearrangements with V and J assigned. A fraction of the clones does not appear; measured against another copy, unresolved V genes explain less than half of the discrepancy, and the remainder lacks a known reason. The table for this sample lists 110,000 to 150,000 clones; 88% of them were counted only once. Roughly 3% of the sample is held by the ten biggest clonotypes. The sample here was peripheral blood, taken on day 0 of AZD1222 vaccination. These receptor sequences come from an adult in good health.

The chain is built from TRBV4-2 and TRBJ2-6; D perhaps matches TRBD2 (6 bases). V gave up 0 bases and J gave up 2 bases, with 8 bases separating them. Germline assignment: CDR1 LGHNA and CDR2 YNFKEQ. The CDR3 spans 16 residues. CDR3 sequence: CASSQDGGTGANVLTF. The CDR3 region has the DNA TGTGCCAGCAGCCAAGATGGGGGGACTGGGGCCAACGTCCTGACTTTC.

This clone came up a few times. The genes are TRBV7-9 and TRBJ1-5; D not resolved. Germline V lookup: CDR1 SEHNR, CDR2 FQNEAQ (reference sequence). V lost 5 bases, J lost 3 bases, and 11 bases lay in between. The CDR3 has 14 residues. The CDR3 DNA follows: TGTGCCAGCAGCCTTACAGCTCACAATCAGCCCCAGCATTTT. Translated: CASSLTAHNQPQHF.

This clone was seen only a few times. The J gene is TRBJ1-2, the V gene TRBV3-1 (or the pseudogene TRBV3-2); 7 bases line up with TRBD1. Germline V gene lookup returns CDR1 LGHDT and CDR2 YNNKEL (reference sequence). There are 14 residues in the CDR3. The ends lost 1 base at V and 4 bases at J; junction bases unmatched: 3. CDR3 in amino acids: CASSQVEGAYGYTF. The CDR3 DNA reads as TGTGCCAGCAGCCAAGTGGAGGGGGCCTATGGCTACACCTTC.

V and J are TRBV5-1 and TRBJ1-4, with D unclear. Germline V gives CDR1 SGHRS, CDR2 YFSETQ. The CDR3 covers 14 residues. Trimming took 6 bases from V and 4 from J, leaving 13 bases between them. The CDR3, as DNA: TGCGCCAGCACCGAGGATGCCAGTAATGAAAAACTGTTTTTT. Encoded protein: CASTEDASNEKLFF.

This CDR3 is CASSDRRNQPQHF. CDR3 DNA: TGTGCCAGCAGTGACAGACGCAATCAGCCCCAGCATTTT. The genes are TRBV6-2 or TRBV6-3 and TRBJ1-5; perhaps TRBD1 as D (5 bases). Trimming pared 5 bases from V and 2 bases from J, leaving 7 bases between. The CDR3 is 13 amino acids. CDR1 and CDR2 from the germline V gene are MNHEY and SVGEGT.

The chain recombines TRBV2 with TRBJ2-2, with a weak D call TRBD1 (6 bases). The V gene lost 6 bases and the J gene lost 4 bases, with 15 bases spanning the gap. This CDR3 spans 15 amino acids. CDR1 SNHLY and CDR2 FYNNEI come from the germline V gene. The CDR3 spells CASRGDRPFTGELFF. The CDR3 region has the DNA TGTGCCAGCAGGGGAGACAGGCCCTTCACCGGGGAGCTGTTTTTT.

The genes are TRBV2 and TRBJ1-1; 9 nucleotides agree with TRBD1. The germline CDR1 and CDR2 sequences are SNHLY and FYNNEI. J gave up 5 bases and V 4 bases, and 5 bases lay outside the gene matches. The CDR3 covers 14 residues. CDR3 region: CASSGTGGNTEAFF. CDR3 bases: TGTGCCAGCAGTGGAACAGGGGGCAATACTGAAGCTTTCTTT. The complete variable domain, with remaining parts taken from reference TRBV2 and TRBJ1-1, reads EPEVTQTPSHQVTQMGQEVILRCVPISNHLYFYWYRQILGQKVEFLVSFYNNEISEKSEIFDDQFSVERPDGSNFTLKIRSTKLEDSAMYFCASSGTGGNTEAFFGQGTRLTVV.

J is TRBJ1-5 and V is TRBV28; 7 bases agree with TRBD1. Per germline, CDR1 MDHEN and CDR2 SYDVKM. V was pared by 7 bases and J by 9 bases, with 9 bases of the junction left unmatched. The CDR3 contains 13 residues. CDR3 in amino acids: CASTSGGLWPQHF. As DNA, the CDR3 is TGTGCCAGCACCTCAGGGGGGCTGTGGCCCCAGCATTTT.

This chain joins TRBV5-1 and TRBJ1-2, with 9 bases aligning to TRBD1. CDR1 and CDR2 (germline): SGHRS, YFSETQ. The CDR3 is 15 amino acids. With V trimmed by 6 bases and J by 2 bases, 8 bases remained unmatched. CDR3 nucleotide sequence: TGCGCCAGCACGATGACAGGGGGAGACAACTATGGCTACACCTTC. Amino acid sequence: CASTMTGGDNYGYTF.

This chain uses TRBV4-3 with TRBJ2-1, with 7 bases matching TRBD1. CDR1 is LGHNA, CDR2 YSLEER, per germline. V trimming: 0 bases; J trimming: 3 bases; junction bases outside the gene matches: 8. This CDR3 is built from 17 residues. Written as DNA, the CDR3 is TGCGCCAGCAGCCAAGATCATTCCGGACAGGTCTACAATGAGCAGTTCTTC. As protein: CASSQDHSGQVYNEQFF.

The chain recombines TRBV28 with TRBJ1-2; 7 nucleotides line up with TRBD1. Germline V gene lookup returns CDR1 MDHEN and CDR2 SYDVKM. V gave up 5 bases and J gave up 6 bases; unmatched junction bases: 9. CDR3 length: 14 amino acids. CDR3 DNA: TGTGCCAGCAGTGCTATTGACAGGGATAATGGCTACACCTTC. This encodes CASSAIDRDNGYTF.

As DNA, the CDR3 is TGTGCCAGCAGTTCTGGACTAGCGGGTCTCCACAATGAGCAGTTCTTC. The encoded protein is CASSSGLAGLHNEQFF. The V and J genes are TRBV28 and TRBJ2-1, with TRBD2 matching 11 bases. The germline gives CDR1 MDHEN, CDR2 SYDVKM. J was trimmed by 5 bases and V by 4 bases; bases with no gene match: 7. CDR3 length equals 16 residues.

V is TRBV6-2 or TRBV6-3 and J is TRBJ2-1; 10 positions agree with TRBD2. Germline V CDR1 and CDR2: MNHEY, SVGEGT. Trimming removed 6 bases from V and 3 bases from J; junction bases left unmatched: 8. CDR3 length: 16 amino acids. CDR3 sequence reads: CASSHRTSGLYNEQFF. The CDR3 nucleotides read TGTGCCAGCAGCCATCGGACTAGCGGACTCTACAATGAGCAGTTCTTC.

This chain uses TRBV28 with TRBJ1-5; 10 bases are shared with TRBD1. Germline CDR1 is MDHEN and CDR2 is SYDVKM. The CDR3 consists of 18 residues. The V gene end was trimmed by 2 bases and the J gene end by 3 bases; junction bases not matched to a gene: 10. The CDR3 protein is CASSLITGQGFVNQPQHF. The DNA for the CDR3 is TGTGCCAGCAGTTTAATAACGGGACAGGGGTTTGTCAATCAGCCCCAGCATTTT.

This clone came up a few times. This rearrangement joins TRBV3-1 (or the pseudogene TRBV3-2) to TRBJ2-7; D is uncertain. Germline values: CDR1 LGHDT, CDR2 YNNKEL (reference sequence). The CDR3 runs 12 residues. Trimming left V 0 bases short and J 4 bases short, with 4 bases between. The CDR3 sequence: CASSQDTYEQYF. The CDR3 region has the DNA TGTGCCAGCAGCCAAGATACTTACGAGCAGTACTTC.

The chain recombines TRBV7-8 with TRBJ1-3; no reliable D call. The ends were cut back, 3 bases at V and 9 bases at J, with 15 bases in the middle. CDR1 is SGHVS, CDR2 FQNEAQ, per germline. This CDR3 comprises 14 residues. The CDR3 loop is CASSFGSSGTTIYF. The CDR3 DNA reads TGTGCCAGCAGCTTCGGCTCATCAGGCACCACCATATATTTT.

The gene calls are TRBV14 and TRBJ2-1; the match to TRBD2 covers 9 bases. The CDR3 consists of 15 residues. Germline V gives CDR1 SGHDN, CDR2 FVKESK. The V and J ends lost 2 bases and 5 bases, in that order; junction bases with no gene match: 4. CDR3 bases: TGTGCCAGCAGCCAAAGGCTAGCGGGGAACAATGAGCAGTTCTTC. This gives the protein CASSQRLAGNNEQFF. Filled out from reference TRBV14 and TRBJ2-1, the complete variable domain reads EAGVTQFPSHSVIEKGQTVTLRCDPISGHDNLYWYRRVMGKEIKFLLHFVKESKQDESGMPNNRFLAERTGGTYSTLKVQPAELEDSGVYFCASSQRLAGNNEQFFGPGTRLTVL.

DNA for the CDR3: TGTGCCATCAGTGAGTCGGTCCAGGGTGGCGATGAGCAGTTCTTC. Protein sequence: CAISESVQGGDEQFF. The J gene is TRBJ2-1, the V gene TRBV10-3; D might be TRBD1 (5 bases). The germline CDR1 and CDR2 sequences are ENHRY and SYGVKD. The CDR3 sequence is 15 residues long. V dropped 0 bases and J dropped 8 bases, with 14 bases sitting between them.

CDR3 DNA sequence: TGCGCCAGCAGCTACGGCTCTGGGGCCAACGTCCTGACTTTC. This sequence encodes CASSYGSGANVLTF. V is TRBV5-1 and J is TRBJ2-6; D not resolved. V lost 3 bases to trimming and J lost 0 bases, with 4 bases between them. In germline, CDR1 is SGHRS, CDR2 YFSETQ. This CDR3 is 14 amino acids long. Full variable domain (missing parts from reference TRBV5-1 and TRBJ2-6): KAGVTQTPRYLIKTRGQQVTLSCSPISGHRSVSWYQQTPGQGLQFLFEYFSETQRNKGNFPGRFSGRQFSNSRSEMNVSTLELGDSALYLCASSYGSGANVLTFGAGSRLTVL.

The V call is TRBV29-1, the J call TRBJ1-2, with 9 bases aligning to TRBD1. Germline CDR1 is SQVTM and CDR2 is ANQGSEA. Trimming cost V 5 bases and J 2 bases; bases outside gene matches: 6. CDR3 length: 14 amino acids. The CDR3 here is CSVLNRGPNYGYTF. The CDR3 DNA follows: TGCAGCGTTTTAAACAGGGGGCCCAACTATGGCTACACCTTC.

This clone showed up just a few times. The chain is built from TRBV4-1 and TRBJ2-1; D might be TRBD2 (6 bases). The CDR3 covers 14 residues. Trimming stripped 4 bases from V and 8 bases from J, with 15 bases between. CDR1 is MGHRA, CDR2 YSYEKL, per germline. CDR3 sequence (DNA): TGCGCCAGCAGCCTCATCCGGGGGAGTGATGAGCAGTTCTTC. Protein product: CASSLIRGSDEQFF.

The chain couples TRBV28 to TRBJ1-3, with D perhaps TRBD1 (5 bases). CDR3 length equals 17 residues. Trimming took off 5 bases at V and 0 bases at J, with 17 bases between the two ends. CDR1 and CDR2 (germline): MDHEN, SYDVKM. CDR3 in DNA: TGTGCCAGCAGTCCTATTAGGGGACCGCGCTCTGGAAACACCATATATTTT. Protein product: CASSPIRGPRSGNTIYF.

V gene TRBV2 combines with J gene TRBJ1-1; 7 positions agree with TRBD1. Germline V gives CDR1 SNHLY, CDR2 FYNNEI. The junction had 8 bases not matched to a gene; V was cut back by 10 bases and J by 0 bases. CDR3 length: 14 residues. The chain's CDR3 is CATVGQVLNTEAFF. DNA of the CDR3: TGTGCCACCGTCGGACAGGTGTTGAACACTGAAGCTTTCTTT.

The chain carries TRBV6-2 or TRBV6-3 and TRBJ1-1; D unresolved. Germline assignment: CDR1 MNHEY and CDR2 SVGEGT. This CDR3 region has 13 residues. V lost 5 bases to trimming and J lost 0 bases, with 7 bases between them. The CDR3 coding sequence is TGTGCCAGCAGTCGATTTGTGAACACTGAAGCTTTCTTT. Residues: CASSRFVNTEAFF.

The rearrangement joins TRBV3-1 (or the pseudogene TRBV3-2) to TRBJ2-7, with D unresolved. The CDR3 covers 14 residues. Germline V gene lookup returns CDR1 LGHDT and CDR2 YNNKEL (reference sequence). Trimming removed 5 bases at V and 2 bases at J, with 13 bases between. The CDR3 sequence is CASSGDRVTYEQYF. DNA for the CDR3: TGTGCCAGCAGCGGTGATAGGGTAACCTACGAGCAGTACTTC.